The 13 T cell receptor beta chains given below trace back to one sample, sequenced in a study of T cell repertoires in cytomegalovirus infection (dated 2019 in TCRdb). Their antigens are not known. Sequencing used an Illumina HiSeq 1500. The public reads were quality trimmed at Q25 with fastp and then assembled into clones with MiXCR by TCRdb, keeping productive beta chains. For every CDR3 protein sequence, its rows merge into one entry that carries the most common genes and DNA. This sample has 110,000 to 150,000 distinct CDR3 sequences in its table, and about 32% of those were observed once. The ten largest clones add up to 45% to 55% of the sample. According to the study, the label for this sample's treatment or condition signals: in vitro stimulation with specific CMV peptide epitopes to enrich CMV-specific T cells. The sample consisted of CD8+ T cells from cultured PBMCs, taken from culture after CMV antigen stimulation. All receptors come from a human donor in good health (CMV status not recorded). Some clones in this sample may be carry-over from other donors' samples.

The gene calls are TRBV19 and TRBJ2-1; 9 bases align to TRBD2. The CDR3 sequence is 15 residues long. The V gene's germline CDR1 is LNHDA and CDR2 SQIVND (reference sequence). V lost 3 bases, J lost 3 bases, and 3 bases stayed unmatched. The CDR3 sequence: CASSIGAGGYNEQFF. The CDR3 DNA follows: TGTGCCAGTAGTATTGGAGCGGGGGGCTACAATGAGCAGTTCTTC.

This chain uses TRBV19 with TRBJ2-5; 7 bases are shared with TRBD1. This CDR3 is 15 amino acids long. Trimming cost V 7 bases and J 4 bases; bases outside gene matches: 12. CDR1 and CDR2 from the germline V gene are LNHDA and SQIVND (reference sequence). In DNA, the CDR3 is TGTGCCAGTACCCCCGGGACAGTTATAGCAGAGACCCAGTACTTC. This gives the protein CASTPGTVIAETQYF.

Concerning this clonotype: This clone may be a read error of a much larger clone one base away. The chain is built from TRBV7-8 and TRBJ2-7; perhaps TRBD1 as D (5 bases). CDR1 is SGHVS and CDR2 is FQNEAQ in the germline V gene. CDR3 length: 13 residues. V was clipped by 3 bases and J by 3 bases, with 9 bases between them. CDR3 loop: CASSFATVYEQYF. DNA of the CDR3: TGTGCCAGCAGCTTTGCGACAGTCTACGAGCAGTACTTC.

The chain combines TRBV27 with TRBJ1-1, with D possibly being TRBD1 (5 bases). CDR1 and CDR2 from the germline V gene are MNHEY and SMNVEV (reference sequence). This CDR3 is 14 amino acids long. V lost 0 bases to trimming and J lost 4 bases, with 9 bases between them. DNA of the CDR3: TGTGCCAGCAGTTTATCGTACGGGGGCACTGAAGCTTTCTTT. Translation gives CASSLSYGGTEAFF.

This clonotype has just a few counts. The CDR3 sequence: CSASEQQNTEAFF. The DNA of the CDR3 is TGCAGTGCTAGTGAGCAACAGAACACTGAAGCTTTCTTT. V usage is TRBV20-1 and J usage is TRBJ1-1; unclear D gene. Germline values: CDR1 DFQATT, CDR2 SNEGSKA (reference sequence). The CDR3 contains 13 residues. V was clipped by 3 bases and J by 1 base, with 9 bases between them.

This clonotype has just a few counts. The V call is TRBV9, the J call TRBJ2-3; 10 bases match TRBD2. CDR3 length equals 14 residues. Germline V gene sequence: CDR1 SGDLS, CDR2 YYNGEE. The ends lost 4 bases at V and 4 bases at J; junction bases unmatched: 3. The CDR3 nucleotides read TGTGCCAGCAGCCTAGCGGGGGAGGCAGATACGCAGTATTTT. This translates into CASSLAGEADTQYF.

This clonotype came up many times. This chain's CDR3 is CASSPGLQETQYF. CDR3 nucleotides: TGTGCCAGCAGCCCAGGACTCCAAGAGACCCAGTACTTC. The J gene is TRBJ2-5, the V gene TRBV7-9; maybe TRBD2 (5 bases). The V gene's germline CDR1 is SEHNR and CDR2 FQNEAQ (reference sequence). Trimming took off 5 bases at V and 1 base at J, with 8 bases between the two ends. The CDR3 covers 13 residues.

The chain has TRBV9 and TRBJ2-4; 10 bases map to TRBD2. The CDR3 extends over 16 amino acids. Germline V gene sequence: CDR1 SGDLS, CDR2 YYNGEE. The V and J ends lost 4 bases and 8 bases, in that order; junction bases with no gene match: 12. The CDR3 spells CASSHPSGGPGDIQYF. The CDR3, as DNA: TGTGCCAGCAGCCACCCTAGCGGGGGCCCCGGTGACATTCAGTACTTC.

This clonotype was recorded a few times. The V and J genes are TRBV7-6 and TRBJ2-1; TRBD1 might be the D (6 bases). The CDR3 length is 14 residues. Germline CDR1 and CDR2: SGHVS and FNYEAQ. The V gene lost 3 bases and the J gene lost 4 bases, with 10 bases spanning the gap. CDR3 coding DNA: TGTGCCAGCAGCTTGGCAGGGGTTTACAATGAGCAGTTCTTC. As protein: CASSLAGVYNEQFF.

About this clonotype: Possible read error: a much larger clone is one base away. The V call is TRBV19, the J call TRBJ1-5; D is unresolved. CDR3 length: 14 amino acids. Deletions cut 5 bases from V and 0 bases from J, with 8 bases between. From germline, CDR1 is LNHDA and CDR2 SQIVND (reference sequence). The CDR3 sequence: CASSPAYSNQPQHF. CDR3 nucleotide sequence: TGTGCCAGTAGTCCCGCTTATAGCAATCAGCCCCAGCATTTT.

This clonotype was counted at least ten times. V is TRBV6-2 or TRBV6-3 and J is TRBJ2-1, with 9 bases aligning to TRBD1. V was clipped by 0 bases and J by 6 bases; unmatched bases: 3. Germline V gene sequence: CDR1 MNHEY, CDR2 SVGEGT. This CDR3 has 15 residues. CDR3 residues: CASSYSGTGSNEQFF. CDR3 nucleotide sequence: TGTGCCAGCAGTTACTCCGGGACAGGGTCCAATGAGCAGTTCTTC.

This clonotype was counted a few times. The chain recombines TRBV6-6 with TRBJ2-3; 9 positions match TRBD1. Looked up from germline, CDR1 is MNHNY and CDR2 is SVGAGI (reference sequence). Trimming at V came to 2 bases and at J to 3 bases, leaving 3 bases not matched to a gene. This CDR3 region has 15 residues. The CDR3 sequence: CASSYGTGWTDTQYF. The CDR3 coding sequence is TGTGCCAGCAGTTACGGGACAGGGTGGACAGATACGCAGTATTTT.

The chain links TRBV4-1 to TRBJ2-5; 11 positions agree with TRBD2. CDR1 is MGHRA and CDR2 is YSYEKL in the germline V gene. The CDR3 loop spans 18 amino acids. Germline trimming cut 1 base from V and 5 bases from J; bases unmatched to any gene: 12. CDR3 nucleotides: TGCGCCAGCAGCCAAGGGTGGCTAGCGGGGGGTACCCGGGAGACCCAGTACTTC. It yields the protein CASSQGWLAGGTRETQYF.